This T cell receptor beta chain was documented in a study of cytomegalovirus exposure and HLA in healthy donors. Study-level findings and limits: One later analysis, an examination of the 90 to 150 validation repertoires, found that first-cohort TCR clusters tended to co-occur in them.

Trimming took off 0 bases at V and 2 bases at J, with 5 bases between the two ends. CDR3 length: 13 residues. Germline V gene data show CDR1 as SGHRS and CDR2 as YFSETQ. This clone was detected a few times. Its antigen is unknown. Clones were read by immunoSEQ multiplex PCR, and TCRdb kept only the in-frame ones, dropping some. The sample contains some 210,000 clones, approximately 82% of which appear only once. This receptor was identified in a woman aged 18-29 years in good health and CMV-seronegative. The chain couples TRBV5-1 to TRBJ1-2; D unclear. The specimen sequenced was PBMCs. The CDR3 loop reads CASSLAGNYGYTF. CDR3 bases: TGCGCCAGCAGCTTGGCGGGAAACTATGGCTACACCTTC.